This TCR beta chain was captured by sequencing in a study of beta chain features in type 1 diabetes. This clone showed up many times. Its antigen is as yet unknown. Isolated RNA was reverse transcribed in full, so expressed TCRB transcripts were sequenced. Measured with immunoSEQ multiplex PCR; TCRdb has only the in-frame clones, and not every one. The table lists some 250,000 clones, roughly 30% of them singletons, with about 3.9% in the top ten. The study's findings and limits: PCR might pick shorter templates more often, in the same way for patients and controls.

Germline assignment: CDR1 SSHAT and CDR2 FNYEAQ (reference sequence). The CDR3 runs to 17 residues. V lost 5 bases, J lost 1 base, and 12 bases stayed unmatched. A heparinised blood draw that averaged about 0.11 L was obtained once from each donor. Sorting with CD45RO/CCR7/CD25/CD127/CD95/CD27 yielded naive, central memory, regulatory and stem-like memory CD4+ cells. V and J are TRBV7-7 and TRBJ2-5; 8 bases fit TRBD2. Material: central memory CD4+ T cells from blood. The TCR was taken from a man aged 25-45 years in good health. CDR3: CASSLGRLARGQETQYF. DNA for the CDR3: TGTGCCAGCAGCCTCGGAAGACTAGCGAGAGGCCAAGAGACCCAGTACTTC.